Each of the 15 T cell receptor beta chains below was sequenced from the same sample in a study of follicular helper T cells after annual influenza vaccination. Clones were read by immunoSEQ multiplex PCR, and TCRdb kept only the in-frame ones, dropping some. The sample has about 6,600 clones; roughly 80% are singletons. Specified time point: 2015-2016 season, 7 days after influenza vaccination. Sequencing used CXCR5- memory CD4+ T cells sorted from blood, obtained 7 days after influenza vaccination. The receptors were gathered from an adult who received the influenza vaccine.

In its sample, this clone was seen once. The chain uses TRBV7-2 and TRBJ1-5, with D possibly matching TRBD1 (6 bases). The germline gives CDR1 SGHTA, CDR2 FQGNSA. The CDR3 is made up of 17 amino acids. With 0 bases removed from V and 0 bases from J, the gap between germline ends came to 12 bases. In DNA form, the CDR3 reads TGTGCCAGCAGCTTAGCGCAGGACAGTTATAGCAATCAGCCCCAGCATTTT. This encodes CASSLAQDSYSNQPQHF.

This chain joins TRBV10-3 and TRBJ1-2; D perhaps matches TRBD1 (5 bases). Trimming stripped 2 bases from V and 2 bases from J, with 15 bases between. The CDR3 runs to 16 residues. Germline CDR1 ENHRY, CDR2 SYGVKD. As DNA, the CDR3 is TGTGCCATCAGTGAGGGGGACCCGGCTCTGAACTATGGCTACACCTTC. It translates to CAISEGDPALNYGYTF.

The V and J genes are TRBV10-1 and TRBJ2-7; D may be TRBD1 (5 bases). This CDR3 spans 12 amino acids. V dropped 3 bases and J dropped 9 bases, with 12 bases sitting between them. Germline-derived CDR1 and CDR2 are WNHNN and SYGVQD (reference sequence). CDR3 bases: TGCGCCAGCAGTGAAGGCAGGGCAGGGCAGTACTTC. It yields the protein CASSEGRAGQYF.

The chain carries TRBV21-1 and TRBJ1-2. TRBV21-1 is described as a pseudogene. The CDR3 has 15 amino acids. Here the CDR3 reads CASSTNEGKDYGYTF. The CDR3 DNA follows: TGTGCCAGCAGCACTAACGAAGGAAAGGACTATGGCTACACCTTC.

This clone was recorded a few times. The chain recombines TRBV5-4 with TRBJ1-6; tentatively, D is TRBD1 (5 bases). Deletions cut 1 base from V and 6 bases from J, with 14 bases between. CDR3 length: 16 residues. Germline V gene sequence: CDR1 SGHNT, CDR2 YYREEE (reference sequence). The CDR3 reads CASSLWGTQTNSPLHF. The CDR3 DNA is TGTGCCAGCAGCTTGTGGGGGACGCAGACTAATTCACCCCTCCACTTT.

The V gene is TRBV9, the J gene TRBJ1-4; 8 bases map to TRBD1. The CDR3 is 14 residues long. Trimming removed 3 bases from V and 8 bases from J; junction bases left unmatched: 6. Germline CDR1 is SGDLS and CDR2 is YYNGEE. CDR3 DNA: TGTGCCAGCAGCGGGGGACAGGTGGGAGAAAAACTGTTTTTT. It encodes CASSGGQVGEKLFF. The entire variable domain, with the rest obtained from reference TRBV9 and TRBJ1-4, is as follows: DSGVTQTPKHLITATGQRVTLRCSPRSGDLSVYWYQQSLDQGLQFLIQYYNGEERAKGNILERFSAQQFPDLHSELNLSSLELGDSALYFCASSGGQVGEKLFFGSGTQLSVL.

This sequence joins TRBV29-1 and TRBJ1-2; TRBD1 might be the D (5 bases). With 7 bases removed from V and 8 bases from J, the gap between germline ends came to 17 bases. CDR3 length: 12 amino acids. Germline CDR1 and CDR2: SQVTM and ANQGSEA. CDR3 DNA sequence: TGCAGCGCTGGGCGGGGGGAAGAGGGCTACACCTTC. Translation: CSAGRGEEGYTF.

The J gene is TRBJ1-2, the V gene TRBV19; D is possibly TRBD1 (5 bases). The CDR3 totals 13 residues. Trimming left V 7 bases short and J 5 bases short, with 14 bases between. Germline CDR1 LNHDA, CDR2 SQIVND (reference sequence). The CDR3 nucleotides are TGTGCCAGTACGCAGGGTGGAGGGTATGGCTACACCTTC. Translation gives CASTQGGGYGYTF.

This rearrangement joins TRBV10-3 to TRBJ1-1; 7 positions agree with TRBD1. Germline CDR1 reads ENHRY; CDR2 reads SYGVKD. There are 13 residues in the CDR3. The J segment lost 6 bases and the V segment lost 6 bases, leaving 7 bases of the junction unmatched. The CDR3 region is CAISRQGGAEAFF. DNA of the CDR3: TGTGCCATCAGCCGACAGGGAGGCGCTGAAGCTTTCTTT.

The J gene is TRBJ1-5, the V gene TRBV27, with 7 positions matching TRBD1. The CDR3 loop spans 15 amino acids. With V trimmed by 5 bases and J by 8 bases, 12 bases remained unmatched. Germline CDR1 and CDR2: MNHEY and SMNVEV (reference sequence). DNA of the CDR3: TGTGCCAGCAGTCCCACCGACAGGGTGAGGGAGCCCCAGCATTTT. Amino acid sequence: CASSPTDRVREPQHF.

This clone showed up just a few times. V usage is TRBV19 and J usage is TRBJ1-5, with D maybe TRBD1 (5 bases). The CDR3 length is 16 residues. Per the germline V gene, CDR1 is LNHDA and CDR2 is SQIVND (reference sequence). The germline V and J ends were trimmed by 8 bases and 0 bases, with 17 bases remaining between them. The DNA of the CDR3 is TGTGCCAGTGCGACAGCCTATGAGTATAGCAATCAGCCCCAGCATTTT. This codes for CASATAYEYSNQPQHF. Supplemented by reference TRBV19 and TRBJ1-5, the full variable domain reads DGGITQSPKYLFRKEGQNVTLSCEQNLNHDAMYWYRQDPGQGLRLIYYSQIVNDFQKGDIAEGYSVSREKKESFPLTVTSAQKNPTAFYLCASATAYEYSNQPQHFGDGTRLSIL.

V gene TRBV28 combines with J gene TRBJ2-2; D unclear. This CDR3 spans 13 amino acids. The ends were cut back, 6 bases at V and 0 bases at J, with 5 bases in the middle. Germline CDR1 reads MDHEN; CDR2 reads SYDVKM. The CDR3 sequence is CASRNTNTGELFF. CDR3 nucleotide sequence: TGTGCCAGCAGGAATACGAACACCGGGGAGCTGTTTTTT.

This chain uses TRBV2 with TRBJ1-2, with 7 nucleotides matching TRBD1. The CDR3 runs to 14 residues. Trimming at V came to 6 bases and at J to 4 bases, leaving 8 bases not matched to a gene. Germline CDR1 is SNHLY and CDR2 is FYNNEI. This CDR3 reads CASSDLTGSYGYTF. In DNA form, the CDR3 reads TGTGCCAGCAGCGACTTGACAGGGAGCTATGGCTACACCTTC.

This chain links TRBV7-3 with TRBJ2-2; a weak D match, TRBD2 (7 bases). This CDR3 comprises 16 residues. V lost 3 bases, J lost 0 bases, and 11 bases lay in between. CDR1 and CDR2 from the germline V gene are SGHTA and FQGTGA. CDR3 sequence reads: CASSFAGASNTGELFF. Here the CDR3 DNA reads TGTGCCAGCAGCTTCGCGGGGGCTTCGAACACCGGGGAGCTGTTTTTT.

The chain carries TRBV2 and TRBJ1-1, with D uncertain. The germline V and J ends were trimmed by 7 bases and 0 bases, with 9 bases remaining between them. The CDR3 spans 13 residues. Per the germline V gene, CDR1 is SNHLY and CDR2 is FYNNEI. CDR3 protein: CASIFDLNTEAFF. In nucleotides, the CDR3 is TGTGCCAGCATTTTTGACCTGAACACTGAAGCTTTCTTT.